This T cell receptor beta chain was documented in a study of T-cell reconstitution after alpha-beta-depleted transplantation in children. A remark on this clonotype: Its target is not known.

Using unique molecular identifiers, the investigators prepared the TCRbeta library. TCRdb redid the calling of the PCR reads with MiXCR, one entry per CDR3 protein. The repertoire holds 120,000 to 150,000 distinct CDR3 sequences, with 7.5% to 9% as singletons. Looked up from germline, CDR1 is SGHRS and CDR2 is YFSETQ. The V and J ends lost 0 bases and 3 bases, in that order; junction bases with no gene match: 4. CDR3 size: 16 residues. Findings and limits, study-wide: Two months or so post-transplant, alpha-beta T cells reportedly derived from several hundred expanded graft clones. For some patients, TCRbeta diversity was high at day 60 because of recipient T cells and thymic progenitors that survived. One year after transplant, T-cell counts and diversity came mostly from newly produced T cells.

The sequencing here drew on PBMCs, mostly from graft donor cells, taken 180 days after TCRalphabeta/CD19-depleted stem cell transplant. This chain uses TRBV5-1 with TRBJ2-3; 10 nucleotides align to TRBD2. The sequence was collected from a female patient between 2 and 15 years old who had a stem cell transplant for congenital amegakaryocytic thrombocytopenia, so the T cells may come from the graft donor. CDR3 in amino acids: CASSLATSGDTDTQYF. CDR3 coding DNA: TGCGCCAGCAGCTTGGCCACTAGCGGGGATACAGATACGCAGTATTTT.